This TCR beta chain was recorded in a study of T cell responses to AZD1222 COVID-19 vaccine. CDR1 is MNHEY and CDR2 is SMNVEV in the germline V gene (reference sequence). The J segment lost 4 bases and the V segment lost 6 bases, leaving 5 bases of the junction unmatched. The CDR3 runs to 14 residues. TCRdb's table, derived via immunoSEQ multiplex PCR, lists solely in-frame clones and lacks some. This table holds over 130,000 clones, almost 90% found once. Specimen: peripheral blood, collected on day 0 of AZD1222 vaccination. The sequence was obtained from an adult in good health. The chain combines TRBV27 with TRBJ2-7; 11 bases map to TRBD2. The CDR3 bases are TGTGCCAGCAGCTGGACTAGCGGGTCTTACGAGCAGTACTTC. As protein: CASSWTSGSYEQYF.